A selection of T cell receptor beta chains follows, all from one sample in a study of blood T cells in healthy people across ages. TCRdb re-called the 5' RACE reads through MiXCR, storing one row per CDR3 protein. The sample records 600,000 to 1,000,000 distinct CDR3 sequences, about three fifths being singletons. Sequenced: blood. Receptors originate from a man aged 25-45 years in good health. Each CDR3 is given with its conserved first and last residue. The D gene is left open where the match is weak. Clone size is given for some rows only: seen once, a few or many times, or a class if the clone is expanded.

j_call: TRBJ2-1
d_call: TRBD2
clone_size: once
v_call: TRBV5-1
cdr3_nt: TGCGCCAGCAGCCCCATCATTTCGGGGGGGCGTTCCGGTGAGCAGTTCTTC
cdr3_aa: CASSPIISGGRSGEQFF

j_call: TRBJ2-3
d_call: .
clone_size: .
v_call: TRBV24-1
cdr3_nt: TGTGCCACCAGCCAGGTCGGCACAGATACGCAGTATTTT
cdr3_aa: CATSQVGTDTQYF

j_call: TRBJ2-3
d_call: TRBD2
clone_size: .
v_call: TRBV20-1
cdr3_nt: TGCAGTGCCGCCCTACTAGCGTCCACAGATACGCAGTATTTT
cdr3_aa: CSAALLASTDTQYF

j_call: TRBJ2-1
d_call: .
clone_size: .
v_call: TRBV10-3
cdr3_nt: TGTGCCATCAGTGAGTCGAGGGGGGACTACAATGAGCAGTTCTTC
cdr3_aa: CAISESRGDYNEQFF

j_call: TRBJ2-7
d_call: .
clone_size: .
v_call: TRBV4-2
cdr3_nt: TGTGCCAGCAGCCAAGATTGGCACGAGCAGTACTTC
cdr3_aa: CASSQDWHEQYF

j_call: TRBJ2-3
d_call: .
clone_size: few
v_call: TRBV25-1
cdr3_nt: TGTGCCAGCAGTGACTGGGAAACAGATACGCAGTATTTT
cdr3_aa: CASSDWETDTQYF

j_call: TRBJ2-7
d_call: .
clone_size: .
v_call: TRBV20-1
cdr3_nt: TGCAGTTCCTTATGGGGGAGCTACGAGCAGTACTTC
cdr3_aa: CSSLWGSYEQYF

j_call: TRBJ2-7
d_call: TRBD1
clone_size: many
v_call: TRBV4-2
cdr3_nt: TGTGCCAGCAGCCAAGAGGCGGGACAGGTAGTCTACGAGCAGTACTTC
cdr3_aa: CASSQEAGQVVYEQYF

j_call: TRBJ1-6
d_call: .
clone_size: .
v_call: TRBV4-2
cdr3_nt: TGTGCCAGCAGCCAAGAGGTATCGCAAAGGGCTATTTCACCCCTCCACTTT
cdr3_aa: CASSQEVSQRAISPLHF

j_call: TRBJ1-2
d_call: .
clone_size: once
v_call: TRBV2
cdr3_nt: TGTGCCAGCAGTTCGACGTTATACTATGGCTACACCTTC
cdr3_aa: CASSSTLYYGYTF

j_call: TRBJ1-4
d_call: .
clone_size: once
v_call: TRBV7-2
cdr3_nt: TGTGCCACCAAGTCGATGTCCACTAATGAAAAACTGTTTTTT
cdr3_aa: CATKSMSTNEKLFF

j_call: TRBJ2-5
d_call: TRBD2
clone_size: .
v_call: TRBV5-1
cdr3_nt: TGCGCCAGCAGCTTGGGGGTACTAGCGGGGGCAGAAGAGACCCAGTACTTC
cdr3_aa: CASSLGVLAGAEETQYF

j_call: TRBJ2-7
d_call: .
clone_size: .
v_call: TRBV4-1
cdr3_nt: TGCGCCAGCAGCCAAGTGTCGGACTACGAGCAGTACTTC
cdr3_aa: CASSQVSDYEQYF

j_call: TRBJ2-7
d_call: TRBD1
clone_size: .
v_call: TRBV7-2
cdr3_nt: TGTGCCAGCAGCGCCCCGGGACAGGCCTACGAGCAGTACTTC
cdr3_aa: CASSAPGQAYEQYF

j_call: TRBJ2-5
d_call: .
clone_size: .
v_call: TRBV7-2
cdr3_nt: TGTGCCAGCAGCTTATTCGTGGGAGACGGTCGGCAGTACTTC
cdr3_aa: CASSLFVGDGRQYF

j_call: TRBJ1-2
d_call: TRBD1
clone_size: .
v_call: TRBV6-5
cdr3_nt: TGTGCCAGCAGTTACTCTCTCGGGGGACAGGGGACTTACTATGGCTACACCTTC
cdr3_aa: CASSYSLGGQGTYYGYTF

j_call: TRBJ2-1
d_call: .
clone_size: .
v_call: TRBV6-2/TRBV6-3
cdr3_nt: TGTGCCAGCAGTTACTCGATGAGAGACCCCAGTTACAATGAGCAGTTCTTC
cdr3_aa: CASSYSMRDPSYNEQFF

j_call: TRBJ2-3
d_call: .
clone_size: .
v_call: TRBV9
cdr3_nt: TGTGCCAGCAGCGTTGGGTGGGGGACAGATACGCAGTATTTT
cdr3_aa: CASSVGWGTDTQYF

j_call: TRBJ2-1
d_call: TRBD2
clone_size: .
v_call: TRBV7-2
cdr3_nt: TGTGCCAGCAGCCCCTGGACTAGCGGGGGGGCGGAGCAGTTCTTC
cdr3_aa: CASSPWTSGGAEQFF

j_call: TRBJ1-5
d_call: .
clone_size: .
v_call: TRBV20-1
cdr3_nt: TGCAGTGCTGGGCTAGAGACAGAGAGCAATCAGCCCCAGCATTTT
cdr3_aa: CSAGLETESNQPQHF

j_call: TRBJ2-7
d_call: TRBD2
clone_size: .
v_call: TRBV20-1
cdr3_nt: TGCAGTGCTAAGCCGGGACTAGAAAGGGGGATTGCCGAGCAGTACTTC
cdr3_aa: CSAKPGLERGIAEQYF

j_call: TRBJ2-3
d_call: .
clone_size: once
v_call: TRBV5-1
cdr3_nt: TGCGCCAGCAGCATAGACGACCCCCGCACAGATACGCAGTATTTT
cdr3_aa: CASSIDDPRTDTQYF